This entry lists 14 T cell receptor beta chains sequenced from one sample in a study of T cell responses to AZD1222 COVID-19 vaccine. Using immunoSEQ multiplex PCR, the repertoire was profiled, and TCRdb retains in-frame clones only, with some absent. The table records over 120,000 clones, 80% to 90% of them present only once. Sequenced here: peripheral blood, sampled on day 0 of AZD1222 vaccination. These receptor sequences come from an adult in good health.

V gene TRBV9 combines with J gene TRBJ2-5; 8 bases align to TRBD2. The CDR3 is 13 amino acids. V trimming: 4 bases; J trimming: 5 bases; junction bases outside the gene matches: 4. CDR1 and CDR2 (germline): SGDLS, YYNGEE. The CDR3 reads CASSFGLAETQYF. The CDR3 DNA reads TGTGCCAGCAGCTTCGGACTAGCTGAGACCCAGTACTTC.

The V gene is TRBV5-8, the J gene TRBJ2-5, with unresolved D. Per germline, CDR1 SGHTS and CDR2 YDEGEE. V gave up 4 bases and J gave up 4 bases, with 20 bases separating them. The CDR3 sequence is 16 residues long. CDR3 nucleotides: TGTGCCAGCAGCACCTTGTCAGTCCGGATAAGAGAGACCCAGTACTTC. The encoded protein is CASSTLSVRIRETQYF.

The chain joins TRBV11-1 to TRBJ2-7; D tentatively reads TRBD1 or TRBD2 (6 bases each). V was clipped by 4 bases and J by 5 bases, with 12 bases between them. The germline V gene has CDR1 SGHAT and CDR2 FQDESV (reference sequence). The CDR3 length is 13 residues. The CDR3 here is CASSSWGANEQYF. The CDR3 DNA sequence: TGTGCCAGCAGCTCCTGGGGGGCCAACGAGCAGTACTTC.

CDR3 coding DNA: TGTGCCAGTAGTATAGTGACAGGGGGCAGTATCGATGGCTACACCTTC. Amino acid sequence: CASSIVTGGSIDGYTF. The gene calls are TRBV19 and TRBJ1-2; 10 bases align to TRBD1. The CDR3 consists of 16 residues. In germline, CDR1 is LNHDA, CDR2 SQIVND (reference sequence). Unmatched junction bases numbered 8, after V lost 1 base and J lost 6 bases.

CDR3 sequence: CASSDSAGSNTEAFF. The CDR3 region has the DNA TGTGCCAGCAGTGACTCGGCAGGATCAAACACTGAAGCTTTCTTT. The genes are TRBV6-4 and TRBJ1-1; unclear D gene. CDR1 MRHNA and CDR2 SNTAGT come from the germline V gene. The V end was cut by 0 bases, the J end by 2 bases, with 10 bases between. CDR3 length: 15 amino acids.

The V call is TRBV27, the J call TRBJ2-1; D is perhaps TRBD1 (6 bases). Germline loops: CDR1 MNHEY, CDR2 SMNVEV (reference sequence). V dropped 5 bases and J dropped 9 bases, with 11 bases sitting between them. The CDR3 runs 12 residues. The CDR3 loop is CASSREGGEQFF. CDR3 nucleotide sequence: TGTGCCAGCAGTAGGGAAGGGGGTGAGCAGTTCTTC.

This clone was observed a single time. The CDR3 here is CASSHSRGRSSDTQYF. In nucleotides, the CDR3 is TGTGCCAGCAGCCATTCCCGCGGGAGGTCCTCGGATACGCAGTATTTT. The chain carries TRBV5-4 and TRBJ2-3, with TRBD2 identical over 8 bases. V trimming: 4 bases; J trimming: 6 bases; junction bases outside the gene matches: 13. Per the germline V gene, CDR1 is SGHNT and CDR2 is YYREEE (reference sequence). CDR3 length: 16 residues. The full variable domain, completed using reference TRBV5-4 and TRBJ2-3, is ETGVTQSPTHLIKTRGQQVTLRCSSQSGHNTVSWYQQALGQGPQFIFQYYREEENGRGNFPPRFSGLQFPNYSSELNVNALELDDSALYLCASSHSRGRSSDTQYFGPGTRLTVL.

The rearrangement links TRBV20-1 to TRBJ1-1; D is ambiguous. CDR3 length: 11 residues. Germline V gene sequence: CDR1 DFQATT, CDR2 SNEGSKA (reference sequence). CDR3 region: CSTMTNTEAFF. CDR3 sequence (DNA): TGCAGCACCATGACGAACACTGAAGCTTTCTTT.

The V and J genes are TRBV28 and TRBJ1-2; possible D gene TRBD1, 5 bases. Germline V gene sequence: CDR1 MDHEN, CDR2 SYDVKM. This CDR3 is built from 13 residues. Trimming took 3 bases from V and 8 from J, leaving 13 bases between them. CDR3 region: CASSLSGLWGYTF. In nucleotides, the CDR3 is TGTGCCAGCAGTTTGTCGGGACTATGGGGCTACACCTTC.

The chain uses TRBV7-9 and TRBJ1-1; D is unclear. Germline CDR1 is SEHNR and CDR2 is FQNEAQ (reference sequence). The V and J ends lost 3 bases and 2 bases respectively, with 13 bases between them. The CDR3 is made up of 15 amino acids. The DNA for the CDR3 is TGTGCCAGCAGCTTCCAGGCAGGAGATAACACTGAAGCTTTCTTT. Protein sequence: CASSFQAGDNTEAFF.

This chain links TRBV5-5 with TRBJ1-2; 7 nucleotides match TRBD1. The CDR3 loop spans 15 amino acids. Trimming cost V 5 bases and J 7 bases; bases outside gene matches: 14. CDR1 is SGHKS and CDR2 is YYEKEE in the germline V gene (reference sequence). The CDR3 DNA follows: TGTGCCAGCAGGTGGGGGCAACAGGGGCCCACTGGCTACACCTTC. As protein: CASRWGQQGPTGYTF. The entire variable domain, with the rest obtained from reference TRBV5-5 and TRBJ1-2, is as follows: DAGVTQSPTHLIKTRGQQVTLRCSPISGHKSVSWYQQVLGQGPQFIFQYYEKEERGRGNFPDRFSARQFPNYSSELNVNALLLGDSALYLCASRWGQQGPTGYTFGSGTRLTVV.

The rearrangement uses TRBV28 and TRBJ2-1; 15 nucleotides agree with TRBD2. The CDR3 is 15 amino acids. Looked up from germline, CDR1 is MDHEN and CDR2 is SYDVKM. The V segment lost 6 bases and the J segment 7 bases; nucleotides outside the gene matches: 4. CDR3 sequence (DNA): TGTGCCAGCAGCCATGGGACTAGCGGGAGGAATGAGCAGTTCTTC. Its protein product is CASSHGTSGRNEQFF.

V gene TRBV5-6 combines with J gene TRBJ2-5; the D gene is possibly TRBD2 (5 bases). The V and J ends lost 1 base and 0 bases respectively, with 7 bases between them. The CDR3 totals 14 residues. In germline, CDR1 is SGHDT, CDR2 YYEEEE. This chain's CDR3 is CASSLRGYQETQYF. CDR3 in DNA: TGTGCCAGCAGCTTGCGAGGGTACCAAGAGACCCAGTACTTC.

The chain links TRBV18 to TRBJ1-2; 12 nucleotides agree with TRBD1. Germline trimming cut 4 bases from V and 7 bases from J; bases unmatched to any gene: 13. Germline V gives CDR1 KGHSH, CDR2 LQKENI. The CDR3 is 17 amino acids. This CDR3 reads CASSQSSGTGGPSGYTF. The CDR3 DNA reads TGTGCCAGCTCACAATCCTCCGGGACAGGGGGCCCGAGTGGCTACACCTTC.